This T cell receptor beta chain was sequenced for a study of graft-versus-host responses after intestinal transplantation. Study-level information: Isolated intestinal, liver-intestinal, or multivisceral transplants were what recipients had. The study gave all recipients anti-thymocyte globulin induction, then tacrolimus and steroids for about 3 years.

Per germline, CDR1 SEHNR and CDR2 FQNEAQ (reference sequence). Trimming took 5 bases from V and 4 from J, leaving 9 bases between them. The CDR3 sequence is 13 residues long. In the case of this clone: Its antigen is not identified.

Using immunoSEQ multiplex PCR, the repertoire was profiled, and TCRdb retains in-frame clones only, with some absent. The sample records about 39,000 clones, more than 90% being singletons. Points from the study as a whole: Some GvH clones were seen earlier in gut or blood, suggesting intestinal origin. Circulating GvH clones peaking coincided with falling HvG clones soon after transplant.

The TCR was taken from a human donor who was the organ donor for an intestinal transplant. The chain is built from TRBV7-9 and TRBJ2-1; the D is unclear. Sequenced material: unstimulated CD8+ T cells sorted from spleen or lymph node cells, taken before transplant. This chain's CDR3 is CASSPEPYNEQFF. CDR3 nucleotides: TGTGCCAGCAGCCCCGAACCTTACAATGAGCAGTTCTTC.